These 29 T cell receptor beta chains came from one sample sequenced in a study of blood T cell repertoires in COVID-19. TCRdb keeps only in-frame clones here, not all; method: immunoSEQ multiplex PCR. The sample shows 100,000 to 150,000 clones, around four fifths of them seen only once. The material sequenced was peripheral blood. These receptors originate from a human donor in a cohort sampled during active COVID-19.

J is TRBJ2-3 and V is TRBV20-1; D unclear. Between the trimmed V and J ends, which lost 2 bases and 11 bases, there was a span of 11 bases. The CDR3 spans 11 residues. The V gene's germline CDR1 is DFQATT and CDR2 SNEGSKA (reference sequence). This CDR3 reads CSARPRLMQYF. The CDR3 nucleotides are TGCAGTGCTAGACCTCGACTCATGCAGTATTTT.

The chain links TRBV3-1 (or the pseudogene TRBV3-2) to TRBJ1-2; possibly TRBD1 for D (6 bases). Germline V CDR1 and CDR2: LGHDT, YNNKEL (reference sequence). CDR3 length: 14 amino acids. Trimming stripped 2 bases from V and 3 bases from J, with 10 bases between. CDR3 in DNA: TGTGCCAGCAGCCAATTACAGGGAGACTATGGCTACACCTTC. It yields the protein CASSQLQGDYGYTF.

V and J are TRBV15 and TRBJ2-1; possibly TRBD1 for D (5 bases). The CDR3 totals 15 residues. CDR1 LNHNV and CDR2 YYDKDF come from the germline V gene (reference sequence). Between the trimmed V and J ends, which lost 0 bases and 5 bases, there was a span of 11 bases. CDR3 sequence reads: CATSRDGAAHNEQFF. The CDR3, as DNA: TGTGCCACCAGCAGAGATGGGGCAGCCCACAATGAGCAGTTCTTC.

The V call is TRBV5-1, the J call TRBJ2-2; D perhaps matches TRBD1 (6 bases). Per germline, CDR1 SGHRS and CDR2 YFSETQ. Trimming stripped 4 bases from V and 0 bases from J, with 16 bases between. The CDR3 length is 17 residues. This CDR3 is CASSTPTGLTNTGELFF. CDR3 sequence (DNA): TGCGCCAGCAGCACCCCGACAGGTCTTACGAACACCGGGGAGCTGTTTTTT.

This clone was picked up a small number of times. The chain joins TRBV4-2 to TRBJ1-2; no reliable D call. Germline V lookup: CDR1 LGHNA, CDR2 YNFKEQ. The CDR3 covers 12 residues. V gave up 1 base and J gave up 5 bases, with 5 bases separating them. The CDR3 DNA reads as TGTGCCAGCAGCCAAGGAGTTTATGGCTACACCTTC. Residues: CASSQGVYGYTF.

The chain uses TRBV10-3 and TRBJ1-2; 10 bases agree with TRBD1. The V segment lost 4 bases and the J segment 5 bases; nucleotides outside the gene matches: 4. Germline V gives CDR1 ENHRY, CDR2 SYGVKD. This CDR3 is built from 14 residues. The CDR3 region is CAISAGQGVYGYTF. CDR3 nucleotides: TGTGCCATCAGTGCTGGACAGGGGGTTTATGGCTACACCTTC.

The rearrangement uses TRBV7-2 and TRBJ2-7; D is possibly TRBD1 (5 bases). The germline CDR1 and CDR2 sequences are SGHTA and FQGNSA. V was pared by 7 bases and J by 3 bases, with 10 bases between. This CDR3 spans 12 amino acids. The CDR3 DNA sequence: TGTGCCAGCACCTCGGACAACTACGAGCAGTACTTC. This codes for CASTSDNYEQYF. Variable domain in full (rest from reference TRBV7-2 and TRBJ2-7): GAGVSQSPSNKVTEKGKDVELRCDPISGHTALYWYRQSLGQGLEFLIYFQGNSAPDKSGLPSDRFSAERTGGSVSTLTIQRTQQEDSAVYLCASTSDNYEQYFGPGTRLTVT.

The gene calls are TRBV25-1 and TRBJ2-2; 7 nucleotides match TRBD1. From germline, CDR1 is MGHDK and CDR2 SYGVNS. The CDR3 has 17 amino acids. The V gene end was trimmed by 4 bases and the J gene end by 1 base; junction bases not matched to a gene: 9. CDR3 sequence: CASSATVGQRNTGELFF. The CDR3 nucleotides are TGTGCCAGCAGTGCGACCGTGGGACAGAGGAACACCGGGGAGCTGTTTTTT.

The chain couples TRBV28 to TRBJ2-7, with TRBD2 identical over 9 bases. V trimming: 2 bases; J trimming: 3 bases; junction bases outside the gene matches: 2. Germline CDR1 is MDHEN and CDR2 is SYDVKM. This CDR3 is 14 amino acids long. The CDR3 DNA reads as TGTGCCAGCAGTTTAGGACTAGCGAGCTACGAGCAGTACTTC. Amino acid sequence: CASSLGLASYEQYF.

Of note for this clone: Compared with germline, one end of the junction differs, possibly owing to a read error. This chain uses TRBV7-7 with TRBJ2-1; TRBD2 matches at 9 bases. This CDR3 comprises 14 residues. Germline V lookup: CDR1 SSHAT, CDR2 FNYEAQ (reference sequence). The CDR3 protein is CASSEGLAYDEQFF. Written as DNA, the CDR3 is TGTGCTAGCAGCGAGGGACTAGCCTACGATGAGCAGTTCTTC.

The V and J genes are TRBV2 and TRBJ2-7, with D tentatively TRBD2 (5 bases). There are 13 residues in the CDR3. Germline-derived CDR1 and CDR2 are SNHLY and FYNNEI. V lost 5 bases, J lost 12 bases, and 20 bases lay in between. Written as DNA, the CDR3 is TGTGCCAGCAGTCCTAACCCTCGGGGTCTTCTGTACTTC. This sequence encodes CASSPNPRGLLYF.

The rearrangement joins TRBV18 to TRBJ2-7, with TRBD1 matching 11 bases. Per the germline V gene, CDR1 is KGHSH and CDR2 is LQKENI. This CDR3 comprises 15 residues. Trimming took 5 bases from V and 2 from J; bases not matched to a gene: 5. The CDR3 DNA sequence: TGTGCCAGCTCAACCCGGGACAGGGGGACCTACGAGCAGTACTTC. This encodes CASSTRDRGTYEQYF.

The V and J genes are TRBV18 and TRBJ1-4, with 7 bases lining up with TRBD1. The CDR3 is 14 residues long. Germline V gives CDR1 KGHSH, CDR2 LQKENI. Trimming removed 2 bases from V and 5 bases from J; junction bases left unmatched: 2. The CDR3 here is CASSPTQGNEKLFF. CDR3 sequence (DNA): TGTGCCAGCTCACCAACACAGGGGAATGAAAAACTGTTTTTT.

This chain links TRBV7-9 with TRBJ2-3; TRBD2 agrees at 10 bases. In germline, CDR1 is SEHNR, CDR2 FQNEAQ (reference sequence). CDR3 length equals 15 residues. Trimming at V came to 4 bases and at J to 6 bases, leaving 7 bases not matched to a gene. CDR3: CASSSLAGDVDTQYF. The CDR3 DNA follows: TGTGCCAGCAGCTCCCTAGCGGGGGATGTGGATACGCAGTATTTT.

This chain uses TRBV3-1 (or the pseudogene TRBV3-2) with TRBJ1-6, with D possibly being TRBD1 (5 bases). Between the trimmed V and J ends, which lost 4 bases and 11 bases, there was a span of 15 bases. The CDR3 extends over 14 amino acids. Germline CDR1 reads LGHDT; CDR2 reads YNNKEL (reference sequence). The CDR3 is CASSPLRGVAPLHF. The CDR3 DNA reads TGTGCCAGCAGCCCCCTTAGGGGTGTGGCACCCCTCCACTTT.

The rearrangement joins TRBV19 to TRBJ1-5; a weak D match, TRBD1 (6 bases). The V end was cut by 3 bases, the J end by 3 bases, with 15 bases between. The CDR3 totals 16 residues. Germline CDR1 reads LNHDA; CDR2 reads SQIVND (reference sequence). Written as DNA, the CDR3 is TGTGCCAGTAGTATCTTCGGGCAGGGGAACAATCAGCCCCAGCATTTT. It codes for CASSIFGQGNNQPQHF.

The CDR3 DNA reads TGTGCCAGCAGTTTAGGTGTAACTTACGAGCAGTACTTC. Protein sequence: CASSLGVTYEQYF. The V call is TRBV28, the J call TRBJ2-7, with unresolved D. This CDR3 comprises 13 residues. Germline CDR1 MDHEN, CDR2 SYDVKM. Deletions cut 2 bases from V and 4 bases from J, with 9 bases between.

This chain connects TRBV9 to TRBJ2-3; 7 bases map to TRBD2. From germline, CDR1 is SGDLS and CDR2 YYNGEE. V shed 3 bases, J shed 3 bases, and the junction held 7 bases outside the gene matches. This CDR3 comprises 15 residues. The CDR3 reads CASSAGGWGTDTQYF. The CDR3 coding sequence is TGTGCCAGCAGCGCGGGAGGCTGGGGGACAGATACGCAGTATTTT.

The chain is built from TRBV4-3 and TRBJ1-2; 7 nucleotides align to TRBD1. J lost 6 bases, V lost 1 base, and 11 bases had no gene match. The CDR3 covers 16 residues. CDR1 and CDR2 (germline): LGHNA, YSLEER. The CDR3 DNA is TGCGCCAGCAGCCAAGCCCAACTTACGGGGACAGATGGCTACACCTTC. Its translation is CASSQAQLTGTDGYTF.

The V gene is TRBV3-1 (or the pseudogene TRBV3-2), the J gene TRBJ2-5; 11 bases align to TRBD2. The CDR3 runs to 15 residues. Germline trimming cut 4 bases from V and 5 bases from J; bases unmatched to any gene: 6. The germline V gene encodes CDR1 LGHDT and CDR2 YNNKEL (reference sequence). This chain's CDR3 is CASSPTSGKWETQYF. CDR3 sequence (DNA): TGTGCCAGCAGCCCGACTAGCGGGAAATGGGAGACCCAGTACTTC.

The chain links TRBV20-1 to TRBJ1-2; the D gene is possibly TRBD1 (5 bases). Trimming took 3 bases from V and 8 from J, leaving 13 bases between them. This CDR3 contains 12 residues. From germline, CDR1 is DFQATT and CDR2 SNEGSKA (reference sequence). This chain's CDR3 is CSASFREGGYTF. Written as DNA, the CDR3 is TGCAGTGCTAGTTTCAGGGAAGGCGGCTACACCTTC.

The chain joins TRBV4-1 to TRBJ1-1; TRBD1 matches 9 bases. CDR3 length: 18 residues. The ends lost 5 bases at V and 1 base at J; junction bases unmatched: 14. Per germline, CDR1 MGHRA and CDR2 YSYEKL. The CDR3 bases are TGCGCCAGCAGCATTGACTCCGGGACAGGGAGGGGGAACACTGAAGCTTTCTTT. This gives the protein CASSIDSGTGRGNTEAFF.

The chain employs TRBV28 and TRBJ1-1, with TRBD1 identical over 8 bases. Germline values: CDR1 MDHEN, CDR2 SYDVKM. V trimming: 3 bases; J trimming: 5 bases; junction bases outside the gene matches: 5. This CDR3 is built from 14 residues. For the CDR3, the DNA is TGTGCCAGCAGTTTTGCAGGGGGCCGGACTGAAGCTTTCTTT. Protein: CASSFAGGRTEAFF.

V gene TRBV9 combines with J gene TRBJ1-2; 8 bases line up with TRBD1. The V segment lost 3 bases and the J segment 4 bases; nucleotides outside the gene matches: 8. The CDR3 consists of 15 residues. CDR1 and CDR2 (germline): SGDLS, YYNGEE. The DNA for the CDR3 is TGTGCCAGCAGCGCTCAGTCAGGGGGCGGCTATGGCTACACCTTC. Protein product: CASSAQSGGGYGYTF.

This clone was observed a few times. The J gene is TRBJ2-7, the V gene TRBV6-5; 7 nucleotides align to TRBD1. V was pared by 5 bases and J by 1 base, with 8 bases of the junction left unmatched. CDR3 length equals 15 residues. The germline CDR1 and CDR2 sequences are MNHEY and SVGAGI. As DNA, the CDR3 is TGTGCCAGCAGTAACTATCCAGGGGGTTCCTACGAGCAGTACTTC. It translates to CASSNYPGGSYEQYF.

In its sample, this clone was seen a few times. This chain connects TRBV6-5 to TRBJ2-7, with a tentative D call TRBD2 (6 bases). This CDR3 has 15 residues. CDR1 is MNHEY, CDR2 SVGAGI, per germline. Trimming cost V 4 bases and J 1 base, with 14 bases left between them. This CDR3 is CASSSGTQRSYEQYF. Written as DNA, the CDR3 is TGTGCCAGCAGTTCCGGGACTCAACGTTCCTACGAGCAGTACTTC.

This sequence joins TRBV28 and TRBJ1-1; 7 bases are shared with TRBD1. J lost 1 base, V lost 6 bases, and 5 bases had no gene match. CDR3 length: 14 residues. The germline V gene encodes CDR1 MDHEN and CDR2 SYDVKM. CDR3 nucleotides: TGTGCCAGCAGACGGGACAGCCCGAACACTGAAGCTTTCTTT. Its translation: CASRRDSPNTEAFF.

This rearrangement joins TRBV15 to TRBJ2-1; 8 nucleotides match TRBD2. The CDR3 runs to 14 residues. Germline CDR1 LNHNV, CDR2 YYDKDF (reference sequence). Trimming cost V 3 bases and J 4 bases; bases outside gene matches: 2. Written as DNA, the CDR3 is TGTGCCACCAGCAGGAGCGGGGGTTACAATGAGCAGTTCTTC. Encoded protein: CATSRSGGYNEQFF.

CDR3 nucleotides: TGTGCCAGCAGTTTCCGAGGCGAGCAGTACTTC. It yields the protein CASSFRGEQYF. The chain combines TRBV28 with TRBJ2-7; no clear D. Germline V CDR1 and CDR2: MDHEN, SYDVKM. Trimming shortened V by 3 bases and J by 6 bases, and 6 bases separated the two germline ends. The CDR3 runs to 11 residues.